The rows below give T cell receptor beta chains drawn from one sample of a study of neurological immune-mediated disorders. TCRdb re-called the 5' RACE reads with MiXCR, one entry per CDR3 protein. This table holds about 79,000 distinct CDR3 sequences, 14% found once. The sequenced sample consisted of PBMCs. These TCRs come from a woman aged 50 to 65 in good health. CDR3s include the opening cysteine and the closing phenylalanine or tryptophan. A D gene is named only where the DNA matches it firmly. Size values are once, few and many counts, or a class for expanded clones, and some rows have none.

many	TRBJ1-5	TRBD1	TRBV7-9	TGTGCCAGCAGCTTAGCTTCCGCCGGGACAGAAGGGAGGATCCAGCCCCAGCATTTT	CASSLASAGTEGRIQPQHF
many	TRBJ2-7	NA	TRBV11-1	TGTGCCAGCAGCTTAAACAGGGTATTCTCCTACGAGCAGTACTTC	CASSLNRVFSYEQYF
NA	TRBJ1-1	TRBD1	TRBV29-1	TGCAGCGTTAGTGGGACAGGAAACACTGAATCTTTCTTT	CSVSGTGNTESFF
many	TRBJ2-7	NA	TRBV12-3/TRBV12-4	TGTGCCAGCAGTTTATCGGGTGACAACGAGCAGTACTTC	CASSLSGDNEQYF
NA	TRBJ1-5	NA	TRBV6-2/TRBV6-3	TGTGCCAGCAGTTTGCGGCAGGGGAGTCAGCCCCAGCATTTT	CASSLRQGSQPQHF
many	TRBJ1-4	NA	TRBV5-1	TGCGCCAGCGCGCCGCCGGGGGGAGGTGAAAAACTGTTTTTT	CASAPPGGGEKLFF
many	TRBJ2-1	NA	TRBV3-1	TGTGCCAGCAGCCAAACCCAGCGGGTCTTGAATGAGCAGTTCTTC	CASSQTQRVLNEQFF
few	TRBJ1-1	NA	TRBV5-1	TGCGCCAGCAGCTTGGTTACTGTGAACACTGAAGCTTTCTTT	CASSLVTVNTEAFF
many	TRBJ1-1	NA	TRBV10-3	TGTGCCATCAGTGACCCCAGGGGCAATATGAACACTGAAGCTTTCTTT	CAISDPRGNMNTEAFF
many	TRBJ1-1	NA	TRBV7-2	TGTGCCAGCAGCTTACAAAAGGGATTGAACACTGAAGCTTTCTTT	CASSLQKGLNTEAFF
many	TRBJ2-3	TRBD2	TRBV7-3	TGTGCCAGCAGCTCACCGACTAGCGGGAGCAATCTAGGCACAGATACGCAGTATTTT	CASSSPTSGSNLGTDTQYF
many	TRBJ2-2	NA	TRBV6-2/TRBV6-3	TGTGCCAGCAGCGACGGGAGAAGGAACACCGGGGAGCTGTTTTTT	CASSDGRRNTGELFF
many	TRBJ2-5	NA	TRBV7-9	TGTGCCAGCAGCGGGGAGACCCAGTACTTC	CASSGETQYF
many	TRBJ2-5	TRBD1	TRBV7-8	TGTGCCAGCAGCTTAGCCCGACAGGGGGCGGGGACCCAGTACTTC	CASSLARQGAGTQYF
NA	TRBJ1-1	TRBD1	TRBV5-1	TGCGCCAGCACCCGGGAAGGGACAGGGGAAAGGAACACTGAAGCTTTCTTT	CASTREGTGERNTEAFF
many	TRBJ2-7	TRBD1	TRBV15	TGTGCCACCAGCAGAACGGGACAGGGGGCCTACGAGCAGTACTTC	CATSRTGQGAYEQYF
many	TRBJ2-2	NA	TRBV11-2	TGTGCCAGCAGCGCACTGGGGGCCGGGGAGCTGTTTTTT	CASSALGAGELFF
many	TRBJ2-1	NA	TRBV7-2	TGTGCCAGCAGCGCCCATCAGGGGCTTGAGCAGTTCTTC	CASSAHQGLEQFF
NA	TRBJ1-5	TRBD1	TRBV5-1	TGCGCCAGCAGCCCCGGACAGGGTCCCTCGGGCAATCAGCCCCAGCATTTT	CASSPGQGPSGNQPQHF
many	TRBJ2-7	NA	TRBV2	TGTGCCAGCAGTGTAGTTGGAGACGAGCAGTACTTC	CASSVVGDEQYF
many	TRBJ1-5	NA	TRBV20-1	TGCAGTGCTAGAGGGGCGAATCAGCCCCAGCATTTT	CSARGANQPQHF
many	TRBJ2-3	NA	TRBV29-1	TGCAGCGTTGAAGAAGGCATTCACACAGATACGCAGTATTTT	CSVEEGIHTDTQYF
many	TRBJ2-5	TRBD2	TRBV28	TGTGCCAGCACCACTCCGGGGGGGGGGCAAGAGACCCAGTACTTC	CASTTPGGGQETQYF
many	TRBJ1-6	TRBD1	TRBV20-1	TGCAGTGCTAGAGATGGCGGACAGGATTTCTATAATTCACCCCTCCACTTT	CSARDGGQDFYNSPLHF
many	TRBJ1-1	NA	TRBV9	TGTGCCAGCAGCGCCCGGGCCATCGGGATGAACACTGAAGCTTTCTTT	CASSARAIGMNTEAFF
many	TRBJ2-5	NA	TRBV5-1	TGCGCCAGCAGCTCCTCCGACCCCCAAGAGACCCAGTACTTC	CASSSSDPQETQYF
many	TRBJ1-6	TRBD1	TRBV7-2	TGTGCCAGCAGCCCCCACACAGGGGGCTTGAATTCACCCCTCCACTTT	CASSPHTGGLNSPLHF
many	TRBJ2-1	NA	TRBV28	TGTGCCACCCGACAGAACGCGTTTACAAATGAGCAGTTCTTC	CATRQNAFTNEQFF
many	TRBJ2-1	NA	TRBV7-6	TGTGCCAGCAGCTCCGGAGGCTCCTACAATGAGCAGTTCTTC	CASSSGGSYNEQFF
many	TRBJ2-7	TRBD2	TRBV2	TGTGCCAGCATTAGCACTAGCGGCTCCTACGAGCAGTACTTC	CASISTSGSYEQYF
NA	TRBJ2-2	NA	TRBV5-1	TGCGCCAGCAGCTTGGGGCGCGGTGGGTCAACCGGGGAGCTGTTTTTT	CASSLGRGGSTGELFF
few	TRBJ2-2	TRBD1	TRBV28	TGTGCCAGCAGTCTAATCGGGACAGGGAAGGCCGGGGAGCTGTTTTTT	CASSLIGTGKAGELFF
many	TRBJ2-3	NA	TRBV20-1	TGCAGTGCTCTAAGGGGAGATACGCAGTATTTT	CSALRGDTQYF
many	TRBJ2-1	NA	TRBV7-9	TGTGCCAGCAGTCCCGACTGGAGCTCCTACAATGAGCAGTTCTTC	CASSPDWSSYNEQFF
many	TRBJ2-7	NA	TRBV20-1	TGCAGTGCTAGTACGGGGCGCTTCTCCTACGAGCAGTACTTC	CSASTGRFSYEQYF